This TCR beta chain comes out of a study of cytomegalovirus exposure and HLA in healthy donors. Each donor was healthy, and each was a bone marrow donor. 60 Vbeta and 13 Jbeta primers were used in PCR. Method: immunoSEQ multiplex PCR; TCRdb's copy keeps in-frame clones and lacks some. The data contain around 200,000 clones, about four fifths of them seen just once; the ten biggest clones take up 1.6%. This clone was seen a handful of times. The CDR3 is 13 amino acids. V was clipped by 4 bases and J by 0 bases, with 6 bases between them. Germline CDR1 reads MNHEY; CDR2 reads SMNVEV (reference sequence).

The sequenced sample consisted of PBMCs. The receptor was isolated from a man between 45 and 60 years old in good health and CMV-seronegative. The chain combines TRBV27 with TRBJ1-1; D ambiguous. The CDR3 region has the DNA TGTGCCAGCAGTTCCAGTCTGAACACTGAAGCTTTCTTT. Translating it yields CASSSSLNTEAFF.